Below, 17 T cell receptor beta chains from the same sample are listed, as sequenced in a study of blood T cell repertoires in COVID-19. Sequencing used immunoSEQ multiplex PCR; TCRdb keeps in-frame clones, though not all of them. The top ten hold 7.2% of the sample, which has a few hundred thousand clones, over 75% seen once. The sample was peripheral blood. All receptors derive from a human donor in a cohort sampled during active COVID-19.

The chain has TRBV18 and TRBJ1-1, with D possibly matching TRBD1 (6 bases). Germline CDR1 is KGHSH and CDR2 is LQKENI. Trimming pared 6 bases from V and 1 base from J, leaving 12 bases between. This CDR3 contains 14 residues. Written as DNA, the CDR3 is TGTGCCAGCTCTCAGGGGCAGGCGAACACTGAAGCTTTCTTT. As protein: CASSQGQANTEAFF.

This chain joins TRBV11-2 and TRBJ1-5; D might be TRBD1 (5 bases). This CDR3 is built from 15 residues. Between the trimmed V and J ends, which lost 4 bases and 6 bases, there was a span of 16 bases. Germline V gene sequence: CDR1 SGHAT, CDR2 FQNNGV. CDR3 sequence reads: CASSSTPQGTQPQHF. For the CDR3, the DNA is TGTGCCAGCAGCTCTACTCCCCAGGGTACTCAGCCCCAGCATTTT.

This chain uses TRBV7-3 with TRBJ2-7; 8 positions agree with TRBD2. Germline V gene data show CDR1 as SGHTA and CDR2 as FQGTGA. V was clipped by 1 base and J by 3 bases; unmatched bases: 5. The length of the CDR3 is 15 residues. The CDR3 DNA reads as TGTGCCAGCAGCTTAAAGGCGGGGGGAAACTACGAGCAGTACTTC. It yields the protein CASSLKAGGNYEQYF.

The count of this clone is one. The chain uses TRBV27 and TRBJ1-2, with 9 bases lining up with TRBD1. CDR3 length: 16 amino acids. From germline, CDR1 is MNHEY and CDR2 SMNVEV (reference sequence). With 5 bases clipped from V and 4 bases from J, the junction kept 11 bases outside the gene matches. The CDR3 bases are TGTGCCAGCAGTCGGGACAGGGAACGACTAAGCTATGGCTACACCTTC. Amino acid sequence: CASSRDRERLSYGYTF.

This clone was seen once. The V gene is TRBV5-7, the J gene TRBJ2-7; possible D gene TRBD2, 6 bases. TRBV5-7 is noted as an ORF with a role that remains uncertain. The CDR3 is 12 amino acids. V was trimmed by 5 bases and J by 6 bases, leaving 12 bases between them. The DNA for the CDR3 is TGTGCCAGCAGGGAGGGAGTCCGCGAGCAGTACTTC. Amino acid sequence: CASREGVREQYF.

The rearrangement joins TRBV5-6 to TRBJ1-5; D gene ambiguous. CDR1 is SGHDT and CDR2 is YYEEEE in the germline V gene. This CDR3 has 15 residues. V gave up 4 bases and J gave up 2 bases, with 13 bases separating them. CDR3 nucleotides: TGTGCCAGCAGCCTAACCAAGTTCGGCAATCAGCCCCAGCATTTT. Its protein product is CASSLTKFGNQPQHF.

The chain is built from TRBV6-6 and TRBJ1-2; 7 bases line up with TRBD1. The junction had 9 bases not matched to a gene; V was cut back by 6 bases and J by 8 bases. The germline gives CDR1 MNHNY, CDR2 SVGAGI (reference sequence). The CDR3 runs 13 residues. CDR3 residues: CASSFSGQEGYTF. DNA for the CDR3: TGTGCCAGCAGCTTTTCCGGACAGGAGGGCTACACCTTC.

This sequence joins TRBV2 and TRBJ1-3; tentative D call: TRBD1 (6 bases). The germline CDR1 and CDR2 sequences are SNHLY and FYNNEI. The CDR3 runs 16 residues. Trimming cost V 7 bases and J 4 bases, with 20 bases left between them. CDR3 loop: CASNMIQGPQGNTIYF. The DNA of the CDR3 is TGTGCCAGCAATATGATACAGGGACCGCAAGGAAACACCATATATTTT.

J is TRBJ2-1 and V is TRBV2; 7 nucleotides line up with TRBD2. In germline, CDR1 is SNHLY, CDR2 FYNNEI. The CDR3 covers 16 residues. V was clipped by 3 bases and J by 0 bases; unmatched bases: 5. The CDR3 DNA is TGTGCCAGCAGTGAGTCTAGCGGTAGCTCCTACAATGAGCAGTTCTTC. It codes for CASSESSGSSYNEQFF.

The genes are TRBV3-1 (or the pseudogene TRBV3-2) and TRBJ2-5; 7 nucleotides match TRBD2. V shed 4 bases and J 2 bases; nucleotides not matched to a gene: 7. The CDR3 totals 15 residues. Germline loops: CDR1 LGHDT, CDR2 YNNKEL (reference sequence). The CDR3 nucleotides read TGTGCCAGCAGCCCGGGGGGAATGGGGCAAGAGACCCAGTACTTC. The encoded protein is CASSPGGMGQETQYF.

V usage is TRBV4-1 and J usage is TRBJ2-3; possible D gene TRBD2, 5 bases. CDR1 is MGHRA, CDR2 YSYEKL, per germline. Trimming shortened V by 1 base and J by 4 bases, and 12 bases separated the two germline ends. CDR3 size: 15 residues. CDR3 sequence: CASSQGSGGADTQYF. CDR3 DNA: TGCGCCAGCAGCCAAGGGTCAGGAGGCGCAGATACGCAGTATTTT.

The rearrangement joins TRBV6-4 to TRBJ1-1; the D gene is possibly TRBD1 (6 bases). V was cut by 10 bases and J by 3 bases, with 27 bases left in between. Germline V gene sequence: CDR1 MRHNA, CDR2 SNTAGT. The CDR3 totals 17 residues. CDR3 protein: CANLGQPGVYPHTEAFF. DNA of the CDR3: TGTGCCAACCTCGGACAGCCAGGTGTATACCCCCACACTGAAGCTTTCTTT.

Written as DNA, the CDR3 is TGCGCCAGCAGCTTGGTAGGGGGAAATGAAAAACTGTTTTTT. This translates into CASSLVGGNEKLFF. The chain uses TRBV5-1 and TRBJ1-4; maybe TRBD1 (6 bases). Trimming cost V 0 bases and J 5 bases, with 8 bases left between them. Germline V gene data show CDR1 as SGHRS and CDR2 as YFSETQ. This CDR3 contains 14 residues.

This rearrangement joins TRBV30 to TRBJ1-1; D is unclear. CDR1 and CDR2 (germline): GTSNPN, SVGIG (reference sequence). V was trimmed by 6 bases and J by 10 bases, leaving 12 bases between them. The CDR3 contains 10 residues. This chain's CDR3 is CACWRAGAFF. The CDR3 DNA reads TGTGCCTGCTGGCGGGCGGGAGCTTTCTTT.

This CDR3 reads CASSYSPGQGDEQYF. In nucleotides, the CDR3 is TGCGCCAGCAGTTACTCCCCGGGACAGGGGGACGAGCAGTACTTC. V is TRBV5-1 and J is TRBJ2-7; 11 positions match TRBD1. This CDR3 region has 15 residues. Per germline, CDR1 SGHRS and CDR2 YFSETQ. J lost 5 bases, V lost 5 bases, and 9 bases had no gene match. The whole variable domain, remainder taken from reference TRBV5-1 and TRBJ2-7, is KAGVTQTPRYLIKTRGQQVTLSCSPISGHRSVSWYQQTPGQGLQFLFEYFSETQRNKGNFPGRFSGRQFSNSRSEMNVSTLELGDSALYLCASSYSPGQGDEQYFGPGTRLTVT.

The chain couples TRBV30 to TRBJ2-3, with TRBD2 matching over 9 bases. The V gene end was trimmed by 4 bases and the J gene end by 6 bases; junction bases not matched to a gene: 8. Germline lookup yields CDR1 GTSNPN and CDR2 SVGIG (reference sequence). The CDR3 consists of 14 residues. In DNA form, the CDR3 reads TGTGCCTGGACGGGGCGGGGGGGCCTGGATACGCAGTATTTT. Translating gives CAWTGRGGLDTQYF.

The V call is TRBV4-1, the J call TRBJ1-3; D is unclear. The ends were cut back, 0 bases at V and 0 bases at J, with 9 bases in the middle. This CDR3 spans 16 amino acids. Looked up from germline, CDR1 is MGHRA and CDR2 is YSYEKL. DNA of the CDR3: TGCGCCAGCAGCCAAGATCAGGCCTCCTCTGGAAACACCATATATTTT. This codes for CASSQDQASSGNTIYF.